Below, 30 T cell receptor beta chains from the same sample are listed, as sequenced in a study of cytomegalovirus exposure and HLA in healthy donors. The PCR ran on 60 Vbeta and 13 Jbeta primers. Sequencing was performed with immunoSEQ multiplex PCR; in TCRdb, only in-frame clones are kept and a portion is missing. Among under 110,000 clones listed, 85% were seen once. The sequenced sample consisted of PBMCs. The receptors derive from a man younger than 40 in good health and CMV-seronegative.

In its sample, this clone was seen once. The junction differs from germline at one of its ends, possibly a read error. This chain links TRBV28 with TRBJ1-2, with 10 bases matching TRBD1. Germline V lookup: CDR1 MDHEN, CDR2 SYDVKM. The CDR3 sequence is 11 residues long. The CDR3, as DNA: TGTGCCAGCAGTGACGGGACAGGGGCATACTTC. As protein: CASSDGTGAYF.

This chain uses TRBV29-1 with TRBJ2-1, with D perhaps TRBD2 (6 bases). V gave up 4 bases and J gave up 9 bases, with 22 bases separating them. The CDR3 sequence is 15 residues long. Germline CDR1 and CDR2: SQVTM and ANQGSEA. In DNA, the CDR3 is TGCAGCGTTGTACTACCGGGAGCCGCAGGCGGTGAGCAGTTCTTC. This gives the protein CSVVLPGAAGGEQFF.

The gene calls are TRBV10-3 and TRBJ2-3; 10 bases are a match to TRBD2. This CDR3 comprises 17 residues. Germline V lookup: CDR1 ENHRY, CDR2 SYGVKD. The V gene end was trimmed by 2 bases and the J gene end by 1 base; junction bases not matched to a gene: 6. This CDR3 is CAISEASGSVGTDTQYF. The CDR3 region has the DNA TGTGCCATCAGTGAGGCTAGCGGGAGTGTAGGCACAGATACGCAGTATTTT.

The chain recombines TRBV4-1 with TRBJ2-7, with TRBD1 matching over 9 bases. Per the germline V gene, CDR1 is MGHRA and CDR2 is YSYEKL. The CDR3 has 17 amino acids. With 0 bases clipped from V and 4 bases from J, the junction kept 10 bases outside the gene matches. The CDR3 region has the DNA TGCGCCAGCAGCCAAGAAGGGGGACAGGGAACTAGGTACGAGCAGTACTTC. This encodes CASSQEGGQGTRYEQYF.

The rearrangement uses TRBV9 and TRBJ1-6; D ambiguous. Trimming left V 2 bases short and J 4 bases short, with 25 bases between. Germline V lookup: CDR1 SGDLS, CDR2 YYNGEE. There are 20 residues in the CDR3. The CDR3 reads CASSVLPTSRIPSYNSPLHF. CDR3 nucleotides: TGTGCCAGCAGCGTTCTCCCGACATCTCGAATTCCCTCTTATAATTCACCCCTCCACTTT.

The rearrangement links TRBV30 to TRBJ1-2; 8 nucleotides match TRBD1. The length of the CDR3 is 15 residues. The V gene end was trimmed by 2 bases and the J gene end by 9 bases; junction bases not matched to a gene: 14. Germline assignment: CDR1 GTSNPN and CDR2 SVGIG (reference sequence). CDR3 DNA: TGTGCCTGGAGTCCACCCCCGACAGGGGTCGTACGCTACACCTTC. This gives the protein CAWSPPPTGVVRYTF. Full variable domain (remainder filled in from reference TRBV30 and TRBJ1-2): SQTIHQWPATLVQPVGSPLSLECTVEGTSNPNLYWYRQAAGRGLQLLFYSVGIGQISSEVPQNLSASRPQDRQFILSSKKLLLSDSGFYLCAWSPPPTGVVRYTFGSGTRLTVV.

This chain joins TRBV6-4 and TRBJ1-5; D may be TRBD1 (6 bases). Per germline, CDR1 MRHNA and CDR2 SNTAGT. This CDR3 is built from 15 residues. Deletions cut 6 bases from V and 2 bases from J, with 14 bases between. Here the CDR3 DNA reads TGTGCCAGCAGCGAACAGGGTTGGGGCAATCAGCCCCAGCATTTT. This encodes CASSEQGWGNQPQHF.

The V and J genes are TRBV18 and TRBJ2-7, with 9 bases lining up with TRBD2. The germline V gene encodes CDR1 KGHSH and CDR2 LQKENI. J was trimmed by 4 bases and V by 0 bases; bases with no gene match: 4. The CDR3 runs 15 residues. The CDR3 coding sequence is TGTGCCAGCTCACCACCGTCTAGCGGGAAGTACGAGCAGTACTTC. Translated, it gives CASSPPSSGKYEQYF.

The V call is TRBV29-1, the J call TRBJ1-4; 7 bases are shared with TRBD1. In germline, CDR1 is SQVTM, CDR2 ANQGSEA. V gave up 4 bases and J gave up 4 bases; unmatched junction bases: 3. This CDR3 is 13 amino acids long. Here the CDR3 reads CSVVGQSNEKLFF. As DNA, the CDR3 is TGCAGCGTTGTGGGACAGAGTAATGAAAAACTGTTTTTT.

This sequence joins TRBV5-4 and TRBJ2-5; D is possibly TRBD1 (6 bases). The germline CDR1 and CDR2 sequences are SGHNT and YYREEE (reference sequence). The CDR3 contains 15 residues. Trimming stripped 0 bases from V and 3 bases from J, with 12 bases between. As DNA, the CDR3 is TGTGCCAGCAGCTTGGATTCCGCAGGGGAAGAGACCCAGTACTTC. This sequence encodes CASSLDSAGEETQYF. Full variable domain (missing parts from reference TRBV5-4 and TRBJ2-5): ETGVTQSPTHLIKTRGQQVTLRCSSQSGHNTVSWYQQALGQGPQFIFQYYREEENGRGNFPPRFSGLQFPNYSSELNVNALELDDSALYLCASSLDSAGEETQYFGPGTRLLVL.

This sequence joins TRBV29-1 and TRBJ2-7, with D hard to call. The V gene's germline CDR1 is SQVTM and CDR2 ANQGSEA. The CDR3 runs 11 residues. V was cut by 6 bases and J by 5 bases, with 11 bases left in between. The CDR3, as DNA: TGCAGCGTCATTCGGGTGGACGAGCAGTACTTC. Its translation is CSVIRVDEQYF.

This chain links TRBV18 with TRBJ2-2; D might be TRBD1 (6 bases). Per the germline V gene, CDR1 is KGHSH and CDR2 is LQKENI. This CDR3 region has 18 residues. V lost 0 bases and J 4 bases, leaving 18 bases between the germline ends. This CDR3 reads CASSPPLRDMRSTGELFF. The DNA for the CDR3 is TGTGCCAGCTCACCACCGTTGAGGGACATGAGATCCACCGGGGAGCTGTTTTTT.

This clone has only one observation. V is TRBV7-9 and J is TRBJ1-1, with 7 bases that match TRBD1. Germline values: CDR1 SEHNR, CDR2 FQNEAQ (reference sequence). The junction had 7 bases not matched to a gene; V was cut back by 4 bases and J by 5 bases. The CDR3 is 14 amino acids. In DNA form, the CDR3 reads TGTGCCAGCAGCTCAGGGACAGTGGGGACTGAAGCTTTCTTT. This translates into CASSSGTVGTEAFF.

The chain uses TRBV5-4 and TRBJ2-1; 8 bases match TRBD2. This CDR3 is built from 17 residues. V was pared by 4 bases and J by 0 bases, with 9 bases of the junction left unmatched. Germline V gives CDR1 SGHNT, CDR2 YYREEE (reference sequence). CDR3 in amino acids: CASSPRHSGGSYNEQFF. CDR3 nucleotide sequence: TGTGCCAGCAGCCCTAGGCACAGCGGGGGCTCCTACAATGAGCAGTTCTTC.

The chain's CDR3 is CASSQDLCVGTGNTGELFF. CDR3 DNA sequence: TGCGCCAGCAGCCAAGATTTATGTGTAGGGACAGGGAACACCGGGGAGCTGTTTTTT. This chain joins TRBV4-1 and TRBJ2-2; 8 bases fit TRBD1. Trimming took 0 bases from V and 1 from J; bases not matched to a gene: 10. Germline values: CDR1 MGHRA, CDR2 YSYEKL. The CDR3 is 19 residues long.

V gene TRBV30 combines with J gene TRBJ2-5, with a weak D call TRBD1 (5 bases). The CDR3 extends over 16 amino acids. V was cut by 2 bases and J by 3 bases, with 19 bases left in between. From germline, CDR1 is GTSNPN and CDR2 SVGIG (reference sequence). Here the CDR3 reads CAWSSKSTALKETQYF. The CDR3, as DNA: TGTGCCTGGAGTTCAAAGTCGACAGCCCTGAAAGAGACCCAGTACTTC.

This clone was found once. V and J are TRBV6-4 and TRBJ2-6, with TRBD1 matching over 7 bases. V was clipped by 3 bases and J by 1 base; unmatched bases: 0. CDR1 MRHNA and CDR2 SNTAGT come from the germline V gene. The CDR3 totals 15 residues. CDR3 in amino acids: CASSEQGSGANVLTF. CDR3 in DNA: TGTGCCAGCAGTGAACAGGGGTCTGGGGCCAACGTCCTGACTTTC.

This rearrangement joins TRBV7-9 to TRBJ1-1; D may be TRBD1 (6 bases). Deletions cut 6 bases from V and 2 bases from J, with 19 bases between. The CDR3 contains 16 residues. Germline CDR1 SEHNR, CDR2 FQNEAQ (reference sequence). CDR3 DNA sequence: TGTGCCAGCAGACCGAGCGGGGGGCAGGCTAACACTGAAGCTTTCTTT. Protein product: CASRPSGGQANTEAFF.

J is TRBJ2-5 and V is TRBV30; 8 nucleotides align to TRBD1. TRBJ2-7 matches the DNA end more closely, so the J call is doubtful. The germline CDR1 and CDR2 sequences are GTSNPN and SVGIG (reference sequence). The CDR3 totals 13 residues. DNA for the CDR3: TGTGCCTGGAGTCTAACAGGGGGCTACGAGCAGTACTTC. Protein sequence: CAWSLTGGYEQYF.

The CDR3 sequence is CASSSGTGDIYEQYF. Written as DNA, the CDR3 is TGTGCCAGCAGCTCCGGGACAGGGGATATCTACGAGCAGTACTTC. This chain links TRBV7-9 with TRBJ2-7; 10 bases map to TRBD1. V shed 4 bases and J 3 bases; nucleotides not matched to a gene: 6. CDR1 SEHNR and CDR2 FQNEAQ come from the germline V gene (reference sequence). The length of the CDR3 is 15 residues.

This chain links TRBV9 with TRBJ2-5, with D possibly being TRBD2 (5 bases). CDR1 and CDR2 from the germline V gene are SGDLS and YYNGEE. V was cut by 0 bases and J by 2 bases, with 11 bases left in between. CDR3 length: 15 amino acids. The CDR3 DNA reads as TGTGCCAGCAGCGTAGAGGGAGCTACTCAAGAGACCCAGTACTTC. Protein: CASSVEGATQETQYF.

This rearrangement joins TRBV19 to TRBJ2-2; 7 bases align to TRBD1. The CDR3 has 15 amino acids. V gave up 5 bases and J gave up 2 bases; unmatched junction bases: 5. Looked up from germline, CDR1 is LNHDA and CDR2 is SQIVND (reference sequence). CDR3 in amino acids: CASSPRQGNTGELFF. The CDR3 coding sequence is TGTGCCAGTAGTCCTCGACAGGGTAACACCGGGGAGCTGTTTTTT.

This rearrangement joins TRBV2 to TRBJ2-1, with TRBD1 identical over 7 bases. Unmatched junction bases numbered 12, after V lost 6 bases and J lost 7 bases. Germline V gene lookup returns CDR1 SNHLY and CDR2 FYNNEI. There are 15 residues in the CDR3. The CDR3 protein is CASSRSGQSGNEQFF. The DNA of the CDR3 is TGTGCCAGCAGCCGCTCGGGACAGTCTGGGAATGAGCAGTTCTTC.

The chain couples TRBV7-2 to TRBJ2-7; 9 nucleotides agree with TRBD2. The germline gives CDR1 SGHTA, CDR2 FQGNSA. The junction had 7 bases not matched to a gene; V was cut back by 5 bases and J by 2 bases. CDR3 length: 15 amino acids. This CDR3 reads CASSGSGGRTYEQYF. For the CDR3, the DNA is TGTGCCAGCAGCGGTAGCGGGGGTCGGACCTACGAGCAGTACTTC.

This clone was seen a few times. V gene TRBV7-2 combines with J gene TRBJ2-7; D uncertain. CDR1 and CDR2 (germline): SGHTA, FQGNSA. V was pared by 1 base and J by 6 bases, with 10 bases between. This CDR3 comprises 13 residues. The CDR3 loop reads CASSLGAAVEQYF. DNA for the CDR3: TGTGCCAGCAGCTTAGGGGCAGCTGTCGAGCAGTACTTC.

The chain couples TRBV7-2 to TRBJ2-7, with 7 bases fitting TRBD2. The CDR3 totals 16 residues. V was pared by 1 base and J by 2 bases, with 8 bases of the junction left unmatched. Germline CDR1 SGHTA, CDR2 FQGNSA. CDR3 sequence (DNA): TGTGCCAGCAGCTTAGTGTTCGCTAGCGGAGCCTACGAGCAGTACTTC. This codes for CASSLVFASGAYEQYF.

The chain recombines TRBV6-5 with TRBJ1-4, with D perhaps TRBD1 (5 bases). Germline CDR1 reads MNHEY; CDR2 reads SVGAGI. The length of the CDR3 is 14 residues. V dropped 2 bases and J dropped 7 bases, with 11 bases sitting between them. CDR3 protein: CASSYAGRGEKLFF. In DNA, the CDR3 is TGTGCCAGCAGTTACGCAGGGAGGGGTGAAAAACTGTTTTTT.

The V and J genes are TRBV9 and TRBJ2-2, with D perhaps TRBD1 (5 bases). The CDR3 has 15 residues. V was cut by 2 bases and J by 1 base, with 9 bases left in between. Germline V CDR1 and CDR2: SGDLS, YYNGEE. The CDR3 protein is CASSVGHKNTGELFF. CDR3 coding DNA: TGTGCCAGCAGCGTCGGACACAAGAACACCGGGGAGCTGTTTTTT.

CDR3 in DNA: TGTGCCAGCAGTGGAACAGTGAATCAGCCCCAGCATTTT. Residues: CASSGTVNQPQHF. The chain is built from TRBV28 and TRBJ1-5; D remains ambiguous. Trimming removed 5 bases at V and 4 bases at J, with 9 bases between. This CDR3 is 13 amino acids long. Per the germline V gene, CDR1 is MDHEN and CDR2 is SYDVKM.

The chain carries TRBV19 and TRBJ2-5; D is unresolved. The CDR3 covers 11 residues. Germline V gives CDR1 LNHDA, CDR2 SQIVND (reference sequence). Trimming pared 6 bases from V and 3 bases from J, leaving 5 bases between. The CDR3: CASSKKETQYF. CDR3 coding DNA: TGTGCCAGTAGCAAAAAAGAGACCCAGTACTTC.